This TCR beta chain originates from a study of blood T cell repertoires in COVID-19. Study context: PBMCs, B-cell-depleted T cells, or T cells provided the cDNA or gDNA that made up the material.

CDR1 MRHNA and CDR2 SNTAGT come from the germline V gene. The CDR3 totals 14 residues. The V gene end was trimmed by 6 bases and the J gene end by 4 bases; junction bases not matched to a gene: 7. Repertoires were generated with immunoSEQ multiplex PCR, while TCRdb's copy carries only in-frame clones and drops some. This sample has fewer than 75,000 clones, with nearly 90% found just once. The V and J genes are TRBV6-4 and TRBJ1-1, with 8 nucleotides matching TRBD1. The specimen was peripheral blood. The sequence came from a man in his 70s with acute or convalescent COVID-19. DNA of the CDR3: TGTGCCAGCAGGGATGCCGACAGGGGCACTGAAGCTTTCTTT. It is translated as CASRDADRGTEAFF.